This entry is about one TCR beta chain. Trimming shortened V by 6 bases and J by 5 bases, and 16 bases separated the two germline ends. This CDR3 is 13 amino acids long. Germline V gene data show CDR1 as SQVTM and CDR2 as ANQGSEA. The data belong to a study of blood T cells in healthy people across ages. A second PCR, run for roughly 7 to 12 cycles, used a sample-barcoded 5' primer plus a J-beta primer mix. TCRdb re-analysed the 5' RACE reads in MiXCR, keeping a single row per CDR3 protein. The table includes approximately 1,700,000 distinct CDR3 sequences, approximately 40% detected once. The chain joins TRBV29-1 to TRBJ2-5; D remains ambiguous. The source of this sequence is a human donor in good health. The sequenced material came from blood. CDR3 in amino acids: CSVIFLGGETQYF. The CDR3 DNA sequence: TGCAGCGTGATATTTCTGGGTGGGGAGACCCAGTACTTC.